This paragraph covers one TCR beta chain sequence. This sample is part of a study of blood T cell repertoires in COVID-19. Across the study: Italy, Spain and the United States were the sources of the convalescent and acute COVID-19 samples.

In the original processing: The assay estimated nucleated cells by amplifying reference gene primers. Clones were sequenced by immunoSEQ multiplex PCR, and TCRdb holds only the in-frame ones, with some missing. V and J calls plus clone size are reproduced from that table; the DNA served to infer D and trimming. In the table there are some 110,000 clones, roughly nine tenths of which are singletons. The receptor's source is a human donor with active COVID-19. The donor label of this sample is uncertain. What was sequenced was peripheral blood.

CDR3 DNA: TGTGCCAGCAGCTCCTCAGGGCAGATATGGGAAAAACTGTTTTTT. Its translation is CASSSSGQIWEKLFF. The V call is TRBV7-9, the J call TRBJ1-4, with D tentatively TRBD1 (5 bases). Deletions cut 4 bases from V and 8 bases from J, with 17 bases between. The CDR3 spans 15 residues. CDR1 and CDR2 from the germline V gene are SEHNR and FQNEAQ (reference sequence).